Reported below is one T cell receptor (beta chain). The CDR3 totals 14 residues. Germline CDR1 reads SQVTM; CDR2 reads ANQGSEA. Trimming removed 6 bases from V and 2 bases from J, with 13 bases in between. These data originate in a study of blood T cells in healthy people across ages. A sample-barcoded 5' primer and a J-beta primer mix were used in a second PCR of about 7 to 12 cycles. One entry per CDR3 protein, called by TCRdb with MiXCR from the 5' RACE reads. Among roughly 830,000 distinct CDR3 sequences, 60% to 80% were seen once, and the ten largest hold around 30%. The chain is built from TRBV29-1 and TRBJ1-4; D uncertain. The sequence was collected from a man aged 25 to 45 in good health. Input material: blood. This CDR3 reads CSVGSLGTNEKLFF. CDR3 coding DNA: TGCAGCGTCGGATCTCTGGGGACTAATGAAAAACTGTTTTTT. The variable domain in full, completed from reference TRBV29-1 and TRBJ1-4, reads SAVISQKPSRDICQRGTSLTIQCQVDSQVTMMFWYRQQPGQSLTLIATANQGSEATYESGFVIDKFPISRPNLTFSTLTVSNMSPEDSSIYLCSVGSLGTNEKLFFGSGTQLSVL.